A selection of T cell receptor beta chains follows, all from one sample in a study of spatial heterogeneity in lung cancer. Using its own MiXCR run on the 5' RACE reads, TCRdb lists one record per CDR3 protein. The sample lists around 20,000 distinct CDR3 sequences, roughly 5.7% occurring once. The sample here was lung tumor tissue, taken at surgery. Receptors were obtained from a female donor with early-stage non-small cell lung cancer. The CDR3 runs from the conserved cysteine through the conserved F or W. The D gene is left open where the match is weak. The listing skips clone size in some rows; elsewhere it reads once, few, many or a size class.

clone_size	cdr3_length	v_call	d_call	j_call	cdr3_aa	cdr3_nt
medium-sized	14	TRBV7-9	-	TRBJ2-7	CASSPSGLHYEQYF	TGTGCCAGCAGCCCCTCCGGACTGCACTACGAGCAGTACTTC
many	17	TRBV20-1	-	TRBJ2-1	CSAIGAVRTIDPNEQFF	TGCAGTGCTATTGGGGCGGTCCGGACTATCGACCCCAATGAGCAGTTCTTC
many	11	TRBV5-1	-	TRBJ2-5	CASSIGETQYF	TGCGCCAGCAGCATAGGGGAGACCCAGTACTTC
few	16	TRBV5-1	TRBD1	TRBJ2-1	CASSFKTGDSYNEQFF	TGCGCCAGCAGCTTCAAAACCGGGGACAGCTACAATGAGCAGTTCTTC
many	17	TRBV27	TRBD2	TRBJ2-3	CASSPHVNSGATDTQYF	TGTGCCAGCAGTCCCCACGTTAATAGCGGGGCCACAGATACGCAGTATTTT
many	16	TRBV7-2	TRBD2	TRBJ2-5	CASSLLSGLAVQTQYF	TGTGCCAGCAGCTTATTGTCTGGACTAGCTGTACAGACCCAGTACTTC
few	12	TRBV28	TRBD2	TRBJ2-7	CASRLAPYEQYF	TGTGCCAGCAGACTAGCGCCCTACGAGCAGTACTTC
many	11	TRBV29-1	-	TRBJ2-5	CSVAEGETQYF	TGCAGCGTTGCAGAGGGAGAGACCCAGTACTTC
many	11	TRBV6-5	TRBD1	TRBJ1-1	CASSSRGHAFF	TGTGCCAGCAGTTCGAGGGGGCATGCTTTCTTT
few	15	TRBV28	-	TRBJ2-1	CASRTGDGTYNEQFF	TGTGCCAGCAGGACCGGGGACGGAACCTACAATGAGCAGTTCTTC
many	13	TRBV29-1	-	TRBJ2-1	CSGGGDSYNEQFF	TGCAGCGGCGGCGGGGATTCCTACAATGAGCAGTTCTTC
many	12	TRBV5-1	-	TRBJ2-1	CASSIPYNEQFF	TGCGCCAGCAGCATACCTTACAATGAGCAGTTCTTC
many	13	TRBV7-3	TRBD2	TRBJ2-2	CASRGLAAGELFF	TGTGCCAGCAGGGGACTAGCGGCCGGGGAGCTGTTTTTT
many	15	TRBV27	TRBD2	TRBJ2-4	CASSKTSGRVSIQYF	TGTGCCAGCAGCAAGACTAGCGGGAGAGTCAGCATTCAGTACTTC
many	13	TRBV20-1	-	TRBJ1-2	CSARWRSRYGYTF	TGCAGTGCCAGGTGGCGTTCGCGCTATGGCTACACCTTC
many	16	TRBV10-2	-	TRBJ2-1	CASSESYVGHFNEQFF	TGCGCCAGCAGTGAGTCCTATGTAGGGCACTTCAATGAGCAGTTCTTC
many	13	TRBV28	-	TRBJ1-2	CASSFPQRYGYTF	TGTGCCAGCAGTTTCCCGCAGCGCTATGGCTACACCTTC
many	14	TRBV5-1	-	TRBJ2-5	CASSPGGPSKAQYF	TGCGCCAGCAGCCCAGGGGGGCCCTCAAAGGCCCAGTACTTC
few	16	TRBV20-1	-	TRBJ2-1	CSARDPSAVSYNEQFF	TGCAGTGCTAGAGATCCCTCCGCGGTCTCCTACAATGAGCAGTTCTTC
medium-sized	16	TRBV28	TRBD1	TRBJ1-5	CASGEGQGAGNQPQHF	TGTGCCAGCGGGGAGGGACAGGGGGCAGGCAATCAGCCCCAGCATTTT
many	16	TRBV7-9	-	TRBJ1-5	CASSLAGWGENQPQHF	TGTGCCAGCAGCTTAGCGGGTTGGGGGGAAAATCAGCCCCAGCATTTT
many	15	TRBV21-1	-	TRBJ2-1	CASRKWTGVYNEQFF	TGTGCCAGCAGAAAATGGACAGGTGTGTACAATGAGCAGTTCTTC
many	12	TRBV11-1	-	TRBJ2-7	CASTVGGGEQYF	TGTGCCAGCACTGTAGGGGGTGGCGAGCAGTACTTC
many	14	TRBV7-9	-	TRBJ2-2	CASSLLSNTGELFF	TGTGCCAGCAGCTTACTTAGCAACACCGGGGAGCTGTTTTTT
many	17	TRBV23-1	TRBD2	TRBJ2-5	CAPQPRETSGAQETQYF	TGCGCCCCCCAGCCCCGGGAGACTAGCGGGGCTCAAGAGACCCAGTACTTC
many	13	TRBV24-1	-	TRBJ2-3	CATSGRDTDTQYF	TGTGCCACCAGTGGTCGGGACACAGATACGCAGTATTTT
medium-sized	14	TRBV18	-	TRBJ2-7	CASSPGTRAYEQYF	TGTGCCAGCTCACCGGGGACTCGCGCCTACGAGCAGTACTTC
many	14	TRBV25-1	-	TRBJ1-5	CASSGAWGDQPQHF	TGTGCCAGCAGTGGGGCCTGGGGGGACCAGCCCCAGCATTTT
-	14	TRBV29-1	-	TRBJ2-1	CSVIEADYYNEQFF	TGCAGCGTTATCGAGGCGGACTACTACAATGAGCAGTTCTTC
many	13	TRBV29-1	TRBD1	TRBJ2-2	CSVQGQGAGELFF	TGCAGCGTCCAGGGACAGGGGGCCGGGGAGCTGTTTTTT
many	14	TRBV24-1	-	TRBJ2-2	CATAGTENTGELFF	TGTGCCACTGCCGGGACGGAGAACACCGGGGAGCTGTTTTTT
many	15	TRBV11-2	-	TRBJ2-5	CASRLTGLAQETQYF	TGTGCCAGCAGACTTACGGGGCTAGCTCAAGAGACCCAGTACTTC
many	15	TRBV27	TRBD2	TRBJ2-5	CASSFRLAGVETQYF	TGTGCCAGCAGCTTCCGACTAGCGGGAGTGGAGACCCAGTACTTC
many	16	TRBV4-2	-	TRBJ2-7	CASSQDESGSPVEQYF	TGTGCCAGCAGCCAAGATGAGAGTGGGAGTCCGGTCGAGCAGTACTTC
-	15	TRBV5-1	-	TRBJ2-7	CASSLEARMTYEQYF	TGCGCCAGCAGCTTGGAGGCGAGAATGACCTACGAGCAGTACTTC
many	14	TRBV5-1	TRBD1	TRBJ1-2	CASSSLTGGIGYTF	TGCGCCAGCAGTTCCCTAACAGGGGGCATCGGCTACACCTTC
-	13	TRBV6-2/TRBV6-3	-	TRBJ2-7	CASSPSGSYEQYF	TGTGCCAGCAGCCCCAGCGGCTCCTACGAGCAGTACTTC
-	12	TRBV6-1	-	TRBJ1-2	CASTTDNYGYTF	TGTGCCAGCACCACAGATAACTATGGCTACACCTTC
many	15	TRBV5-1	-	TRBJ2-3	CASSLEGKVTDTQYF	TGCGCCAGCAGCTTGGAAGGGAAAGTCACAGATACGCAGTATTTT
many	13	TRBV2	-	TRBJ2-7	CASISGLSYEQYF	TGTGCCAGCATATCGGGCCTCTCCTACGAGCAGTACTTC
-	19	TRBV28	TRBD2	TRBJ2-7	CASSFTDIIRTSGKYEQYF	TGTGCCAGCAGTTTTACTGATATCATCCGGACTAGCGGGAAATACGAGCAGTACTTC
many	13	TRBV7-9	-	TRBJ1-4	CASSLAFGEKLFF	TGTGCCAGCAGCTTAGCGTTCGGCGAAAAACTGTTTTTT
many	14	TRBV29-1	TRBD2	TRBJ2-1	CSVNPVGRGNEQFF	TGCAGCGTTAACCCTGTCGGGAGGGGCAATGAGCAGTTCTTC
many	14	TRBV6-6	TRBD2	TRBJ2-1	CASTELAVRDEQFF	TGTGCCAGCACCGAGCTAGCGGTTCGGGATGAGCAGTTCTTC
many	13	TRBV5-1	-	TRBJ1-1	CASSLGPGGEAFF	TGCGCCAGCAGCTTGGGCCCTGGAGGTGAAGCTTTCTTT
many	15	TRBV7-8	TRBD2	TRBJ2-1	CASSPLTGGRNEQFF	TGTGCCAGCAGCCCGCTAACGGGAGGTCGAAATGAGCAGTTCTTC
many	13	TRBV28	TRBD1	TRBJ2-5	CASSWTGGETQYF	TGTGCCAGCAGTTGGACAGGGGGAGAGACCCAGTACTTC
many	13	TRBV14	-	TRBJ1-1	CASSQQGNTEAFF	TGTGCCAGCAGCCAGCAGGGGAACACTGAAGCTTTCTTT
medium-sized	12	TRBV28	-	TRBJ2-5	CASSSNQETQYF	TGTGCCAGCAGTTCAAACCAAGAGACCCAGTACTTC
medium-sized	13	TRBV10-3	-	TRBJ1-4	CAIKGTPAEKLFF	TGTGCCATCAAAGGGACGCCGGCTGAAAAACTGTTTTTT
few	15	TRBV5-1	-	TRBJ2-3	CASSLTGHGADTQYF	TGCGCCAGCAGCTTGACAGGCCACGGGGCAGATACGCAGTATTTT
many	14	TRBV5-1	-	TRBJ2-7	CASSLERGDYEQYF	TGCGCCAGCAGCTTGGAAAGGGGTGACTACGAGCAGTACTTC
many	14	TRBV28	TRBD1	TRBJ1-2	CASSSRATGGASTF	TGTGCCAGCAGTTCACGAGCTACAGGGGGCGCGTCTACCTTC
few	15	TRBV7-2	TRBD1	TRBJ1-4	CASSLGQGAFEKLFF	TGTGCCAGCAGCTTAGGACAGGGGGCTTTCGAAAAACTGTTTTTT
many	12	TRBV20-1	-	TRBJ2-7	CSAGGQSLPQYF	TGCAGTGCCGGGGGACAGTCGCTACCGCAGTACTTC
many	13	TRBV7-3	-	TRBJ1-6	CASSTRPDSPLHF	TGTGCCAGCAGTACCAGGCCCGATTCACCCCTCCACTTT
many	15	TRBV2	-	TRBJ2-7	CASSEGVVTTYEQYF	TGTGCCAGCAGTGAAGGGGTAGTCACAACCTACGAGCAGTACTTC